The 7 T cell receptor beta chains in this list originate from one sample, sequenced in a study of CD8 T cells in Susac syndrome (dated by TCRdb to the late 2010s). The method behind the library was the immunoSEQ multiplex PCR assay. RNA was extracted using the RNeasy kit, and about 0.5 to 1 ug of the RNA was reverse transcribed with random hexamers. TCRdb took the public reads, trimmed them with fastp at Q25, ran MiXCR for clone calling and kept in-frame beta chains. Each entry merges the rows of one CDR3 protein and shows their most common DNA and genes. The sample records about 210,000 distinct CDR3 sequences, about 94% of which are singletons. In total, the top ten clones hold 0.1% of the sample. The source material was CD4+ T cells from PBMCs. These receptors all come from a human donor in good health.

J is TRBJ2-3 and V is TRBV5-1; D is possibly TRBD2 (5 bases). The length of the CDR3 is 16 residues. CDR1 SGHRS and CDR2 YFSETQ come from the germline V gene. Trimming took off 0 bases at V and 1 base at J, with 12 bases between the two ends. CDR3 residues: CASSLVSRGGTDTQYF. In DNA form, the CDR3 reads TGCGCCAGCAGCTTGGTCTCTCGGGGAGGCACAGATACGCAGTATTTT.

This sequence joins TRBV24-1 and TRBJ2-3; 9 bases fit TRBD1. CDR1 is KGHDR, CDR2 SFDVKD, per germline. The CDR3 runs 16 residues. V was clipped by 4 bases and J by 4 bases; unmatched bases: 8. In DNA form, the CDR3 reads TGTGCCACCAGTGACCCCGGGACAGGGCTAGCAGATACGCAGTATTTT. Protein product: CATSDPGTGLADTQYF.

The chain employs TRBV6-1 and TRBJ2-7, with 11 nucleotides matching TRBD2. Germline loops: CDR1 MNHNS, CDR2 SASEGT. V trimming: 10 bases; J trimming: 3 bases; junction bases outside the gene matches: 5. The CDR3 spans 13 residues. This chain's CDR3 is CATGTSGNYEQYV. In DNA, the CDR3 is TGTGCCACCGGGACTAGCGGTAACTACGAGCAGTACGTC.

V and J are TRBV7-8 and TRBJ2-2; D might be TRBD1 (6 bases). The germline V gene encodes CDR1 SGHVS and CDR2 FQNEAQ. V lost 5 bases, J lost 3 bases, and 16 bases lay in between. This CDR3 comprises 16 residues. CDR3 DNA sequence: TGTGCCAGCAGCAAAACAGGGAAATTGGACACCGGGGAGCTGTTTTTT. Translation gives CASSKTGKLDTGELFF.

This chain uses TRBV29-1 with TRBJ1-2, with D perhaps TRBD1 (5 bases). The CDR3 totals 13 residues. V was clipped by 4 bases and J by 8 bases, with 17 bases between them. CDR1 and CDR2 from the germline V gene are SQVTM and ANQGSEA. In DNA, the CDR3 is TGCAGCGTTGGAGCGACAGAGATTATGGGCTACACCTTC. It yields the protein CSVGATEIMGYTF.

The V and J genes are TRBV19 and TRBJ2-1, with D maybe TRBD1 (5 bases). V gave up 5 bases and J gave up 3 bases, with 14 bases separating them. The CDR3 spans 15 residues. Germline CDR1 reads LNHDA; CDR2 reads SQIVND (reference sequence). CDR3 sequence: CASSERQGNYNEQFF. The CDR3 DNA follows: TGTGCCAGTAGTGAAAGGCAGGGTAACTACAATGAGCAGTTCTTC.

V and J are TRBV20-1 and TRBJ1-6; TRBD1 matches at 8 bases. The CDR3 runs to 15 residues. Germline CDR1 and CDR2: DFQATT and SNEGSKA (reference sequence). With V trimmed by 6 bases and J by 6 bases, 10 bases remained unmatched. CDR3: CSASPGQGGNSPLHF. CDR3 nucleotides: TGCAGTGCAAGCCCTGGACAGGGAGGTAATTCACCCCTCCACTTT.